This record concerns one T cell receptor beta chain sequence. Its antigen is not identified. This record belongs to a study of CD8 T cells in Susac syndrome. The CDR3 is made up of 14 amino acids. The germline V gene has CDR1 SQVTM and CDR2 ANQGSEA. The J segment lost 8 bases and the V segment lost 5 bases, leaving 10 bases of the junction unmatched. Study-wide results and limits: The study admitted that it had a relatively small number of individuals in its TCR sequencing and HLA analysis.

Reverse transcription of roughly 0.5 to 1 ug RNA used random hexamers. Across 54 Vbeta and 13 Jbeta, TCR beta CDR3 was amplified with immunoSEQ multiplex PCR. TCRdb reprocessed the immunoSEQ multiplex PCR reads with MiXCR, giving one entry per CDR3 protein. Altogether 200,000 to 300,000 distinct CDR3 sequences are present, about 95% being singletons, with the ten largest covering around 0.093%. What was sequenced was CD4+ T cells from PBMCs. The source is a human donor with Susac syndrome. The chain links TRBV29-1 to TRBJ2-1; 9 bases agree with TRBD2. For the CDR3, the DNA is TGCAGCGTTATGACTAGCGGTCCCGAGGATGAGCAGTTCTTC. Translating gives CSVMTSGPEDEQFF.